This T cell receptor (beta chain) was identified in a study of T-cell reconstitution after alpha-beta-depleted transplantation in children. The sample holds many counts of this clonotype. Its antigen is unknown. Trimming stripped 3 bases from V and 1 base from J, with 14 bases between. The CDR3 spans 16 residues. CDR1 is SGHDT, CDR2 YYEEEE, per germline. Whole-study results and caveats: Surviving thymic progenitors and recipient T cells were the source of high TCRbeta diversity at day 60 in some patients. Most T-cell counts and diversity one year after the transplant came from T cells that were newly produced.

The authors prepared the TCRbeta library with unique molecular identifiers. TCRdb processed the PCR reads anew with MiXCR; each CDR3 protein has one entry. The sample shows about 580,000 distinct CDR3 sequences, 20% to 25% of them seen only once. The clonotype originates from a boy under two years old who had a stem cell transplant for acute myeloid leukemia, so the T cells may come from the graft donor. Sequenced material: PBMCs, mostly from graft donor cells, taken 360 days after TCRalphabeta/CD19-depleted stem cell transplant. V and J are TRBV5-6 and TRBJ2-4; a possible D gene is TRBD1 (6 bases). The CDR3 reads CASSWAYREAKNIQYF. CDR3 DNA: TGTGCCAGCAGCTGGGCCTACAGGGAGGCCAAAAACATTCAGTACTTC.